The 23 T cell receptor beta chains in this list originate from one sample, sequenced in a study of T cell repertoires in cytomegalovirus infection. TCRdb used MiXCR to reprocess the reads, holding one entry per CDR3 protein. The sample holds fewer than 300,000 distinct CDR3 sequences; about a quarter are singletons and the top ten take 14%. The sample consisted of PBMCs. Receptor source: a human donor in good health (CMV status not recorded). Some clones in this sample may be carry-over from other donors' samples.

This chain connects TRBV6-5 to TRBJ2-2, with a possible D match to TRBD1 (6 bases). V lost 4 bases and J 3 bases, leaving 12 bases between the germline ends. The CDR3 runs 15 residues. Germline-derived CDR1 and CDR2 are MNHEY and SVGAGI. The CDR3, as DNA: TGTGCCAGCAGTTCCTGGACAGACTACACCGGGGAGCTGTTTTTT. This gives the protein CASSSWTDYTGELFF.

The chain carries TRBV4-1 and TRBJ2-2, with D maybe TRBD2 (5 bases). Germline assignment: CDR1 MGHRA and CDR2 YSYEKL. The CDR3 sequence is 16 residues long. With 1 base removed from V and 8 bases from J, the gap between germline ends came to 17 bases. The CDR3 is CASSQARLAIAGELFF. DNA for the CDR3: TGCGCCAGCAGCCAAGCCCGTCTAGCAATCGCAGGGGAGCTGTTTTTT.

There are a few counts of this clonotype. The chain links TRBV7-3 to TRBJ2-7; 7 positions match TRBD1. The CDR3 sequence is 13 residues long. Germline V gene data show CDR1 as SGHTA and CDR2 as FQGTGA. V shed 3 bases, J shed 6 bases, and the junction held 5 bases outside the gene matches. The CDR3 nucleotides read TGTGCCAGCAGCTTGGTCAGGGGGACCGAGCAGTACTTC. It specifies CASSLVRGTEQYF. The full variable domain, in which reference TRBV7-3 and TRBJ2-7 provide the parts outside the CDR3, is GAGVSQTPSNKVTEKGKYVELRCDPISGHTALYWYRQSLGQGPEFLIYFQGTGAADDSGLPNDRFFAVRPEGSVSTLKIQRTERGDSAVYLCASSLVRGTEQYFGPGTRLTVT.

The J gene is TRBJ2-2, the V gene TRBV7-8; D is uncertain. This CDR3 has 14 residues. Germline values: CDR1 SGHVS, CDR2 FQNEAQ. The V end lost 5 bases, the J end lost 6 bases, and 13 bases lay between the germline ends. The CDR3 loop is CASSPTVIPGELFF. CDR3 coding DNA: TGTGCCAGCAGCCCCACGGTAATTCCCGGGGAGCTGTTTTTT.

The chain is built from TRBV19 and TRBJ2-7; 9 nucleotides line up with TRBD2. The germline V gene has CDR1 LNHDA and CDR2 SQIVND (reference sequence). The length of the CDR3 is 14 residues. V lost 3 bases, J lost 4 bases, and 4 bases stayed unmatched. The CDR3 nucleotides read TGTGCCAGTAGTATTAGCGGGAGCGAATACGAGCAGTACTTC. Translation: CASSISGSEYEQYF.

The CDR3 DNA reads as TGTGCCAGCAGCTTTCGGACAGGGGCTGGGAACACTGAAGCTTTCTTT. Translated, it gives CASSFRTGAGNTEAFF. The chain is built from TRBV7-9 and TRBJ1-1; 9 bases match TRBD1. Germline CDR1 is SEHNR and CDR2 is FQNEAQ (reference sequence). The CDR3 covers 16 residues. The trim removed 3 bases at V and 1 base at J, leaving 6 bases unmatched.

Notes on this clonotype: One end of the junction does not line up with germline, which may come from a read error. The rearrangement uses TRBV12-3 or TRBV12-4 and TRBJ2-7; 7 bases line up with TRBD1. This CDR3 contains 15 residues. The CDR3 coding sequence is TGTGCCAGCAGTCCCCGGACAGGAACATCCTTCGAGCAGTACTTC. Translation: CASSPRTGTSFEQYF.

The genes are TRBV20-1 and TRBJ2-6, with D uncertain. CDR3 size: 14 residues. Trimming left V 5 bases short and J 0 bases short, with 8 bases between. Germline values: CDR1 DFQATT, CDR2 SNEGSKA (reference sequence). The CDR3 nucleotides read TGCAGTGCTGCGCACCTCTCTGGGGCCAACGTCCTGACTTTC. The encoded protein is CSAAHLSGANVLTF.

There are a few counts of this clonotype. This sequence joins TRBV28 and TRBJ2-6; 8 bases are shared with TRBD1. The CDR3 is made up of 17 amino acids. The germline gives CDR1 MDHEN, CDR2 SYDVKM. Germline trimming cut 5 bases from V and 0 bases from J; bases unmatched to any gene: 6. CDR3 sequence reads: CASSQRTGSSGANVLTF. The CDR3 region has the DNA TGTGCCAGCAGTCAAAGGACAGGGAGCTCTGGGGCCAACGTCCTGACTTTC. Full variable domain (missing parts from reference TRBV28 and TRBJ2-6): DVKVTQSSRYLVKRTGEKVFLECVQDMDHENMFWYRQDPGLGLRLIYFSYDVKMKEKGDIPEGYSVSREKKERFSLILESASTNQTSMYLCASSQRTGSSGANVLTFGAGSRLTVL.

The chain is built from TRBV18 and TRBJ2-3; TRBD2 aligns across 8 bases. CDR1 is KGHSH and CDR2 is LQKENI in the germline V gene. V was clipped by 3 bases and J by 4 bases; unmatched bases: 3. This CDR3 has 14 residues. The CDR3 DNA is TGTGCCAGCTCACCCCCCGGGGGGGCAGATACGCAGTATTTT. It yields the protein CASSPPGGADTQYF.

The chain uses TRBV19 and TRBJ2-7, with D possibly TRBD2 on 5 matching bases. V shed 2 bases and J shed 4 bases, with 12 bases lying between them. CDR3 size: 14 residues. Germline CDR1 and CDR2: LNHDA and SQIVND (reference sequence). CDR3 sequence reads: CASSIQTEGYEQYF. CDR3 bases: TGTGCCAGTAGTATACAGACTGAGGGATACGAGCAGTACTTC.

A few counts support this clonotype. V gene TRBV7-2 combines with J gene TRBJ1-4; the match to TRBD1 covers 10 bases. The J segment lost 7 bases and the V segment lost 3 bases, leaving 2 bases of the junction unmatched. This CDR3 has 14 residues. The germline gives CDR1 SGHTA, CDR2 FQGNSA. The CDR3 is CASSLGTGAEKLFF. DNA for the CDR3: TGTGCCAGCAGCTTGGGGACAGGGGCTGAAAAACTGTTTTTT.

This clonotype was detected only a few times. The chain is built from TRBV10-3 and TRBJ1-5; no reliable D call. Germline V gives CDR1 ENHRY, CDR2 SYGVKD. The V end was cut by 3 bases, the J end by 7 bases, with 10 bases between. CDR3 length: 13 residues. DNA of the CDR3: TGTGCCATCAGTGACTTTGGGGTACAGCCCCAGCATTTT. Translating it yields CAISDFGVQPQHF.

This clonotype was found a few times. V gene TRBV2 combines with J gene TRBJ2-7, with D possibly being TRBD1 (5 bases). The CDR3 is 14 amino acids. In germline, CDR1 is SNHLY, CDR2 FYNNEI. The V end was cut by 3 bases, the J end by 5 bases, with 14 bases between. The CDR3 is CASSEFRAANEQYF. CDR3 bases: TGTGCCAGCAGTGAGTTCAGGGCTGCCAACGAGCAGTACTTC.

This clonotype was recorded many times. This chain joins TRBV7-8 and TRBJ2-7; D gene uncertain. CDR3 size: 12 residues. V lost 1 base to trimming and J lost 2 bases, with 3 bases between them. Per germline, CDR1 SGHVS and CDR2 FQNEAQ. The CDR3 loop is CASSLEAYEQYF. The CDR3 DNA follows: TGTGCCAGCAGCTTAGAGGCCTACGAGCAGTACTTC.

The CDR3 DNA follows: TGCGCCAGCAGCTCGGGACAGGCCAACACCATATATTTT. Its protein is CASSSGQANTIYF. The gene calls are TRBV5-1 and TRBJ1-3; 8 bases match TRBD1. CDR1 is SGHRS and CDR2 is YFSETQ in the germline V gene. The CDR3 loop spans 13 amino acids. The junction had 3 bases not matched to a gene; V was cut back by 3 bases and J by 7 bases.

V gene TRBV29-1 combines with J gene TRBJ2-7; 16 nucleotides align to TRBD2. Germline assignment: CDR1 SQVTM and CDR2 ANQGSEA. After removal of 3 bases from V and 7 bases from J, the junction contained 6 bases not matched to a gene. The CDR3 loop spans 15 amino acids. The CDR3 protein is CSVDGTSGRAGEQYF. In DNA, the CDR3 is TGCAGCGTTGATGGGACTAGCGGGAGGGCCGGTGAGCAGTACTTC.

This clonotype has a count of ten or more. The V call is TRBV7-2, the J call TRBJ2-1; 13 positions agree with TRBD2. This CDR3 contains 15 residues. Trimming removed 5 bases from V and 7 bases from J; junction bases left unmatched: 5. Germline assignment: CDR1 SGHTA and CDR2 FQGNSA. As DNA, the CDR3 is TGTGCCAGCAGCGCGGGACTAGCGGGGCGTAATGAGCAGTTCTTC. Protein product: CASSAGLAGRNEQFF.

This clonotype showed up many times. The chain couples TRBV11-2 to TRBJ2-2; no reliable D call. Germline V gene data show CDR1 as SGHAT and CDR2 as FQNNGV. The CDR3 totals 14 residues. Between the trimmed V and J ends, which lost 3 bases and 0 bases, there was a span of 5 bases. The CDR3 region is CASSFDSNTGELFF. The CDR3 nucleotides are TGTGCCAGCAGCTTCGATTCGAACACCGGGGAGCTGTTTTTT.

This clonotype was observed a few times. This sequence joins TRBV10-3 and TRBJ1-1, with 7 bases that match TRBD1. V trimming: 2 bases; J trimming: 9 bases; junction bases outside the gene matches: 6. This CDR3 has 13 amino acids. Per the germline V gene, CDR1 is ENHRY and CDR2 is SYGVKD. CDR3 sequence reads: CAISEDLGQQAFF. In nucleotides, the CDR3 is TGTGCCATCAGTGAGGATCTGGGACAGCAAGCTTTCTTT.

This chain joins TRBV5-6 and TRBJ2-7, with 11 bases matching TRBD1. J was trimmed by 2 bases and V by 2 bases; bases with no gene match: 9. The CDR3 loop spans 17 amino acids. From germline, CDR1 is SGHDT and CDR2 YYEEEE. The CDR3 loop is CASSFTDRGLVPYEQYF. In DNA form, the CDR3 reads TGTGCCAGCAGCTTCACGGACAGGGGGCTTGTTCCCTACGAGCAGTACTTC.

This clonotype was found many times. The chain combines TRBV7-2 with TRBJ1-5; D gene ambiguous. The CDR3 is made up of 15 amino acids. From germline, CDR1 is SGHTA and CDR2 FQGNSA. Trimming removed 0 bases from V and 9 bases from J, with 15 bases in between. The chain's CDR3 is CASSLAVADYLPQHF. DNA for the CDR3: TGTGCCAGCAGCTTAGCCGTGGCAGATTACCTGCCCCAGCATTTT.

This chain links TRBV12-3 or TRBV12-4 with TRBJ1-1, with a weak D call TRBD1 (6 bases). V was pared by 6 bases and J by 2 bases, with 16 bases between. CDR3 length: 15 residues. The CDR3 here is CASSTRRGHNTEAFF. DNA for the CDR3: TGTGCCAGCAGCACAAGGAGGGGACACAACACTGAAGCTTTCTTT.